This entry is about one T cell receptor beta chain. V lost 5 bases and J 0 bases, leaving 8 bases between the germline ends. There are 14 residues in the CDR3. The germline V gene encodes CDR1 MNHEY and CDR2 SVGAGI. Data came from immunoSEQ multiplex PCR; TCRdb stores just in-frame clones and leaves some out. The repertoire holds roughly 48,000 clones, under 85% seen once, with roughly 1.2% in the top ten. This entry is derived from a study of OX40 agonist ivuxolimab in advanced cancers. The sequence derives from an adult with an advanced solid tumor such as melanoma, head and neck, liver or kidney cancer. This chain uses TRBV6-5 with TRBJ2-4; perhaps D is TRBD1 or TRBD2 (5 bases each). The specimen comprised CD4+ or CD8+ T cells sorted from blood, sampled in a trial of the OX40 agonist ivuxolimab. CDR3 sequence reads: CASSRGLAKNIQYF. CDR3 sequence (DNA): TGTGCCAGCAGTCGGGGCTTAGCCAAAAACATTCAGTACTTC.